Listed below are T cell receptor beta chains from one sample, sequenced in a study of blood T cell repertoires in COVID-19. TCRdb's copy holds only in-frame clones and misses some; the assay was immunoSEQ multiplex PCR. The repertoire holds about 80,000 clones, 82% seen once, with about 35% in the top ten. The sample taken for sequencing was peripheral blood. Receptors originate from a woman between 65 and 79 years old with acute or convalescent COVID-19. The CDR3 runs from the conserved cysteine through the conserved F or W. The order of the fields is clone size, D gene, V gene, J gene, CDR3 DNA, CDR3 protein. The D gene is left open where the match is weak. Only some rows state a clone size, as once, few, many or a class for expanded clones.

clone_size: few
d_call: TRBD2
v_call: TRBV7-3
j_call: TRBJ2-2
cdr3_nt: TGTGCCAGCAGCTTAGCGGGAGGGAACACCGGGGAGCTGTTTTTT
cdr3_aa: CASSLAGGNTGELFF

clone_size: NA
d_call: NA
v_call: TRBV11-2
j_call: TRBJ2-5
cdr3_nt: TGTGCCAGCAGCTTAACCCTACAAGAGACCCAGTACTTC
cdr3_aa: CASSLTLQETQYF

clone_size: NA
d_call: TRBD2
v_call: TRBV4-2
j_call: TRBJ2-1
cdr3_nt: TGTGCCAGCAGCCAAGACGGGGCTAGCGGGAGGTACTACAATGAGCAGTTCTTC
cdr3_aa: CASSQDGASGRYYNEQFF

clone_size: NA
d_call: NA
v_call: TRBV5-1
j_call: TRBJ2-1
cdr3_nt: TGCGCCAGCAGCGCTACTAGTGGATCCTACAATGAGCAGTTCTTC
cdr3_aa: CASSATSGSYNEQFF

clone_size: NA
d_call: NA
v_call: TRBV19
j_call: TRBJ1-6
cdr3_nt: TGTGCCAGTAGAGGCAGGGGCGAATCCGAACCCCTCCACTTT
cdr3_aa: CASRGRGESEPLHF

clone_size: NA
d_call: NA
v_call: TRBV6-1
j_call: TRBJ2-7
cdr3_nt: TGTGCCAGCAGTGAAGTTCTTAATTTGGGCACTCCGCGGCAGTACTTC
cdr3_aa: CASSEVLNLGTPRQYF

clone_size: once
d_call: NA
v_call: TRBV3-1/TRBV3-2
j_call: TRBJ2-1
cdr3_nt: TGTGCCAGCAGTCCAAACCTCGGACAGTTGGATGAGCAGTTCTTC
cdr3_aa: CASSPNLGQLDEQFF

clone_size: NA
d_call: NA
v_call: TRBV28
j_call: TRBJ2-7
cdr3_nt: TGTGCCAGCAGTTTAAAGAGGACAGAAATCTCCTACGAGCAGTACTTC
cdr3_aa: CASSLKRTEISYEQYF

clone_size: NA
d_call: TRBD1
v_call: TRBV5-1
j_call: TRBJ1-2
cdr3_nt: TGCGCCAGCAGCGTTACACAGGGGCTACCCTATGGCTACACCTTC
cdr3_aa: CASSVTQGLPYGYTF

clone_size: NA
d_call: NA
v_call: TRBV6-1
j_call: TRBJ1-5
cdr3_nt: TGTGCCAGCAATATACAAGGGGGAAATCAGCCCCAGCATTTT
cdr3_aa: CASNIQGGNQPQHF

clone_size: once
d_call: NA
v_call: TRBV7-9
j_call: TRBJ2-5
cdr3_nt: TGTGCCAGCAGCGCCAGCGGAGGGGAGACCCAGTACTTC
cdr3_aa: CASSASGGETQYF

clone_size: NA
d_call: TRBD1
v_call: TRBV9
j_call: TRBJ2-2
cdr3_nt: TGTGCCAGCAGCCCAGGTGGGACAGGGAGTACCGGGGAGCTGTTTTTT
cdr3_aa: CASSPGGTGSTGELFF

clone_size: NA
d_call: TRBD1
v_call: TRBV5-1
j_call: TRBJ2-7
cdr3_nt: TGCGCCAGCAGCTTGGCACCCCCGGGACAGGGTCACGAGCAGTACTTC
cdr3_aa: CASSLAPPGQGHEQYF

clone_size: NA
d_call: NA
v_call: TRBV19
j_call: TRBJ1-2
cdr3_nt: TGTGCCAGTAATAGATTGGGCTACTATGGCTACACCTTC
cdr3_aa: CASNRLGYYGYTF

clone_size: NA
d_call: TRBD1
v_call: TRBV18
j_call: TRBJ1-2
cdr3_nt: TGTGCCAGCTCACCCCCCGCCGAGGCAGGGGGTTCTTATGGCTACACCTTC
cdr3_aa: CASSPPAEAGGSYGYTF

clone_size: NA
d_call: NA
v_call: TRBV30
j_call: TRBJ2-3
cdr3_nt: TGTGCCTGGAGTATTACAGGGTCAGATACGCAGTATTTT
cdr3_aa: CAWSITGSDTQYF

clone_size: once
d_call: TRBD2
v_call: TRBV6-4
j_call: TRBJ2-1
cdr3_nt: TGTGCCAGCAGCCCAGGACTAGCGGGCGGAAGCTCCTACAATGAGCAGTTCTTC
cdr3_aa: CASSPGLAGGSSYNEQFF

clone_size: NA
d_call: TRBD2
v_call: TRBV6-5
j_call: TRBJ2-7
cdr3_nt: TGTGCCAGCAGTTACGCGACTAGCGGGACGTACGAGCAGTACTTC
cdr3_aa: CASSYATSGTYEQYF

clone_size: NA
d_call: NA
v_call: TRBV7-9
j_call: TRBJ1-3
cdr3_nt: TGTGCCAGCAGCTTATTTTTGTGGGAGTCTGGAAACACCATATATTTT
cdr3_aa: CASSLFLWESGNTIYF

clone_size: NA
d_call: NA
v_call: TRBV5-8
j_call: TRBJ2-7
cdr3_nt: TGTGCCAGCAGCTTGCCCAGGGCAGGGAAGTACTTC
cdr3_aa: CASSLPRAGKYF

clone_size: NA
d_call: TRBD2
v_call: TRBV30
j_call: TRBJ2-1
cdr3_nt: TGTGCCTGGAGCCGGGGGACTAGCGGGAGCGGGCAGTTCTTC
cdr3_aa: CAWSRGTSGSGQFF

clone_size: NA
d_call: NA
v_call: TRBV5-6
j_call: TRBJ1-2
cdr3_nt: TGTGCCAGCAGCTCTCCCCCAGCGTCCTATGGCTACACCTTC
cdr3_aa: CASSSPPASYGYTF

clone_size: NA
d_call: NA
v_call: TRBV30
j_call: TRBJ2-7
cdr3_nt: TGTGCCTGGAGTGTACTAGACGAGCAGTACTTC
cdr3_aa: CAWSVLDEQYF

clone_size: NA
d_call: TRBD1
v_call: TRBV6-6
j_call: TRBJ1-4
cdr3_nt: TGTGCCAGCTGGGACAGACTTGAAAAACTGTTTTTT
cdr3_aa: CASWDRLEKLFF

clone_size: NA
d_call: NA
v_call: TRBV7-9
j_call: TRBJ1-2
cdr3_nt: TGTGCCAGCAGCTTAGCGGGGGGATATTTGAACTATGGCTACACCTTC
cdr3_aa: CASSLAGGYLNYGYTF

clone_size: NA
d_call: TRBD1
v_call: TRBV3-1/TRBV3-2
j_call: TRBJ2-1
cdr3_nt: TGTGCCAGCAGCCCAGGGACAGGGGCATACAATGAGCAGTTCTTC
cdr3_aa: CASSPGTGAYNEQFF

clone_size: once
d_call: TRBD1
v_call: TRBV3-1/TRBV3-2
j_call: TRBJ2-2
cdr3_nt: TGTGCCAGCAGCGACAGGGATGTGGACGGGGAGCTGTTTTTT
cdr3_aa: CASSDRDVDGELFF

clone_size: once
d_call: NA
v_call: TRBV5-1
j_call: TRBJ2-1
cdr3_nt: TGCGCCAGCAGCCGCTTAGCGACCTACAATGAGCAGTTCTTC
cdr3_aa: CASSRLATYNEQFF

clone_size: NA
d_call: NA
v_call: TRBV24-1
j_call: TRBJ2-3
cdr3_nt: TGTGCCACCAGTGACCCGGGACAAATCACAGATACGCAGTATTTT
cdr3_aa: CATSDPGQITDTQYF

clone_size: NA
d_call: TRBD2
v_call: TRBV7-2
j_call: TRBJ2-1
cdr3_nt: TGTGCCAGCAGCTTAGCATCACTAGCGGGAGGCTACAATGAGCAGTTCTTC
cdr3_aa: CASSLASLAGGYNEQFF

clone_size: NA
d_call: NA
v_call: TRBV19
j_call: TRBJ1-1
cdr3_nt: TGTGCCAGTAGTTCTTTCGGGACACCTAACACTGAAGCTTTCTTT
cdr3_aa: CASSSFGTPNTEAFF

clone_size: NA
d_call: NA
v_call: TRBV10-2
j_call: TRBJ1-5
cdr3_nt: TGCGCCAGCAGTGAGAGGCGGGAATATCAGCCCCAGCATTTT
cdr3_aa: CASSERREYQPQHF

clone_size: NA
d_call: NA
v_call: TRBV15
j_call: TRBJ1-4
cdr3_nt: TGTGCCACCAGCAGAGAGGCAGGACGGGGGGAAAAACTGTTTTTT
cdr3_aa: CATSREAGRGEKLFF

clone_size: few
d_call: NA
v_call: TRBV29-1
j_call: TRBJ1-5
cdr3_nt: TGCAGCGTTGAGGGTTCAGGGGATCAGCCCCAGCATTTT
cdr3_aa: CSVEGSGDQPQHF

clone_size: NA
d_call: NA
v_call: TRBV2
j_call: TRBJ2-7
cdr3_nt: TGTGCCAGCTGTGATTGGGCGGGAACGAGCTCCTACGAGCAGTACTTC
cdr3_aa: CASCDWAGTSSYEQYF

clone_size: NA
d_call: NA
v_call: TRBV6-5
j_call: TRBJ1-4
cdr3_nt: TGTGCCAGTACAGGTTGGGGGAGGAATGAAAAACTGTTTTTT
cdr3_aa: CASTGWGRNEKLFF

clone_size: NA
d_call: TRBD1
v_call: TRBV14
j_call: TRBJ2-2
cdr3_nt: TGTGCCAGCAGCCAGTACAGGGGGCCCGGGGAGCTGTTTTTT
cdr3_aa: CASSQYRGPGELFF

clone_size: NA
d_call: TRBD1
v_call: TRBV6-5
j_call: TRBJ1-4
cdr3_nt: TGTGCCAGCAGAGCCCGGACAGGGGTGGGGGAAAAACTGTTTTTT
cdr3_aa: CASRARTGVGEKLFF

clone_size: NA
d_call: TRBD2
v_call: TRBV24-1
j_call: TRBJ2-1
cdr3_nt: TGTGCCACCAGTGACCCTAGCGGGAGAGTCCACAATGAGCAGTTCTTC
cdr3_aa: CATSDPSGRVHNEQFF

clone_size: NA
d_call: NA
v_call: TRBV2
j_call: TRBJ2-1
cdr3_nt: TGTGCCAGCAGTGAAGCGCGGCCTAGCATCAATGAGCAGTTCTTC
cdr3_aa: CASSEARPSINEQFF

clone_size: once
d_call: NA
v_call: TRBV5-6
j_call: TRBJ2-7
cdr3_nt: TGTGCCAACAACAGCCGGGACACGGTTTGGTACGAGCAGTACTTC
cdr3_aa: CANNSRDTVWYEQYF

clone_size: NA
d_call: NA
v_call: TRBV11-3
j_call: TRBJ2-1
cdr3_nt: TGTGCCAGCAGCTTAGGCGGGAACTCCTACAATGAGCAGTTCTTC
cdr3_aa: CASSLGGNSYNEQFF

clone_size: few
d_call: NA
v_call: TRBV9
j_call: TRBJ1-1
cdr3_nt: TGTGCCAGCAGCGATGACAGTGCCACTGAAGCTTTCTTT
cdr3_aa: CASSDDSATEAFF

clone_size: NA
d_call: TRBD2
v_call: TRBV3-1/TRBV3-2
j_call: TRBJ2-1
cdr3_nt: TGTGCCAGCAGCCCTACTAGCGGTGTCTACAATGAGCAGTTCTTC
cdr3_aa: CASSPTSGVYNEQFF

clone_size: NA
d_call: TRBD1
v_call: TRBV19
j_call: TRBJ1-2
cdr3_nt: TGTGCCAGTAGCCTAAAGGGGACAGGGCCTGGAGGCTACACCTTC
cdr3_aa: CASSLKGTGPGGYTF